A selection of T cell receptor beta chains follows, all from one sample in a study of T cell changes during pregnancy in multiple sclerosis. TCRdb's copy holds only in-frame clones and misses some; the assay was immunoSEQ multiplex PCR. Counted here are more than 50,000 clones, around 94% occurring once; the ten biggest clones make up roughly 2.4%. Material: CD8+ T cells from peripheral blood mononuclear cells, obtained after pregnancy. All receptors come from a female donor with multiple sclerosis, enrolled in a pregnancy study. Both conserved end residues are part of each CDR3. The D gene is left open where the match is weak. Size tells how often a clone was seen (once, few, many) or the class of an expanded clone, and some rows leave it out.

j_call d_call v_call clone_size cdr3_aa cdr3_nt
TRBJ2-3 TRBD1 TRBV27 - CASTGQLTDTQYF TGTGCCAGCACGGGACAGCTCACAGATACGCAGTATTTT
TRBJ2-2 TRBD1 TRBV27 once CASSTRQGTNTGELFF TGTGCCAGCTCCACCCGACAGGGTACGAACACCGGGGAGCTGTTTTTT
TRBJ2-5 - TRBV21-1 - CASSKGIQQETQYF TGTGCCAGCAGCAAAGGTATACAGCAAGAGACCCAGTACTTC
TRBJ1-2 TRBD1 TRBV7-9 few CASEEDRAYGYTF TGTGCCAGCGAAGAGGACAGGGCCTATGGCTACACCTTC
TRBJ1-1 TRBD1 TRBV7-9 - CASSLVGDRVELSEAFF TGTGCCAGCAGCTTAGTTGGGGACAGGGTCGAGTTGTCTGAAGCTTTCTTT
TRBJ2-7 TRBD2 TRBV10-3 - CAISSGTSGPYEQYF TGTGCCATCAGTTCCGGGACTAGCGGCCCCTACGAGCAGTACTTC
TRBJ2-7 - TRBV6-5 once CASSSPGELAGWQYF TGTGCCAGCAGTTCGCCAGGGGAGCTAGCCGGGTGGCAGTACTTC
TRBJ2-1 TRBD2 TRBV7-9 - CASSLGRAGARPIF TGTGCCAGCAGCTTAGGGAGGGCGGGAGCTAGGCCGATCTTC
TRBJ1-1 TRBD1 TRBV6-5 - CASTPYAGGTEAFF TGTGCCAGCACCCCGTACGCAGGGGGCACTGAAGCTTTCTTT
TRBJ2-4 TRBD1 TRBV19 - CASTKDRAWGKNIQYF TGTGCCAGTACAAAAGACAGGGCGTGGGGCAAAAACATTCAGTACTTC
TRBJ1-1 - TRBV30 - CAWSFGRNTEAFF TGTGCCTGGAGTTTTGGCAGAAACACTGAAGCTTTCTTT
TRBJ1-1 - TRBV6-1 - CASRSLRHTEAFF TGTGCCAGCAGGTCCCTGAGGCACACTGAAGCTTTCTTT
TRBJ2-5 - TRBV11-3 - CASTLTPQETQYF TGTGCCAGCACCCTGACTCCCCAAGAGACCCAGTACTTC
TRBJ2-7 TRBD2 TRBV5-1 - CASSLGLAGAPGYEQYF TGCGCCAGCAGCTTGGGACTAGCGGGAGCGCCCGGCTACGAGCAGTACTTC